These 9 T cell receptor beta chains were sequenced from one sample in a study of liver allograft versus peripheral blood T cells. About the study: What was compared were the T cell receptor repertoires in transplanted livers and those in the peripheral blood of recipients.

Using its own MiXCR run on the reads, TCRdb lists one record per CDR3 protein. The sample comprises around 8,800 distinct CDR3 sequences, around 20% of which are singletons, and 25% rests with the top ten. The receptors were gathered from a human patient who had a liver transplant. The graft donor may have given rise to some T cells.

The genes are TRBV5-6 and TRBJ2-7, with 7 bases fitting TRBD1. V gave up 4 bases and J gave up 3 bases; unmatched junction bases: 7. Per germline, CDR1 SGHDT and CDR2 YYEEEE. The CDR3 is 14 residues long. The CDR3 DNA reads as TGTGCCAGCAGCCTCAGGACAGGTTTCTACGAGCAGTACTTC. Translating it yields CASSLRTGFYEQYF.

By share of the sample, this clonotype is medium-sized (0.01 to 0.1%). The chain couples TRBV5-4 to TRBJ1-2, with 8 bases that match TRBD1. Germline V gene sequence: CDR1 SGHNT, CDR2 YYREEE (reference sequence). The CDR3 contains 14 residues. The ends lost 2 bases at V and 4 bases at J; junction bases unmatched: 4. The CDR3 DNA is TGTGCCAGCAGCTTACAGGGGGTTTCCTATGGCTACACCTTC. Translation: CASSLQGVSYGYTF.

V is TRBV5-5 and J is TRBJ2-7; possible D gene TRBD1, 6 bases. The germline CDR1 and CDR2 sequences are SGHKS and YYEKEE (reference sequence). V shed 4 bases and J shed 4 bases, with 15 bases lying between them. This CDR3 is 14 amino acids long. The CDR3, as DNA: TGTGCCAGCAGCCCCGGGACACCTTTTTACGAGCAGTACTTC. It specifies CASSPGTPFYEQYF.

The V call is TRBV6-1, the J call TRBJ1-5; D might be TRBD1 (6 bases). The CDR3 consists of 14 residues. Trimming stripped 4 bases from V and 11 bases from J, with 18 bases between. In germline, CDR1 is MNHNS, CDR2 SASEGT. CDR3 sequence (DNA): TGTGCCAGCAGTGTCGCGGGGGCGAGGCAGACCCAGCATTTT. This gives the protein CASSVAGARQTQHF.

The chain has TRBV7-9 and TRBJ1-4, with a weak D call TRBD1 (6 bases). CDR1 is SEHNR and CDR2 is FQNEAQ in the germline V gene (reference sequence). This CDR3 has 16 amino acids. Trimming shortened V by 5 bases and J by 0 bases, and 13 bases separated the two germline ends. CDR3 sequence (DNA): TGTGCCAGCAGCGACAGGACTCCTACAACTAATGAAAAACTGTTTTTT. Protein sequence: CASSDRTPTTNEKLFF.

Within the sample, this clonotype is medium-sized. This chain uses TRBV9 with TRBJ2-2; no clear D. Germline CDR1 reads SGDLS; CDR2 reads YYNGEE. V lost 3 bases to trimming and J lost 6 bases, with 12 bases between them. The CDR3 length is 14 residues. The CDR3 DNA reads TGTGCCAGCAGCGACCCTCAGTCGGCCGGGGAGCTGTTTTTT. Translation gives CASSDPQSAGELFF.

This clonotype was seen repeatedly, ten times or more. This chain uses TRBV27 with TRBJ2-7; D unclear. The V end lost 6 bases, the J end lost 0 bases, and 9 bases lay between the germline ends. The CDR3 has 13 residues. From germline, CDR1 is MNHEY and CDR2 SMNVEV (reference sequence). The CDR3 DNA is TGTGCCAGCAGCATAGACGGCTCCTACGAGCAGTACTTC. Translated, it gives CASSIDGSYEQYF.

The rearrangement uses TRBV20-1 and TRBJ1-1; TRBD1 is a possible D gene (6 bases). V was shortened by 5 bases and J by 3 bases, with 19 bases between the two germline ends. The CDR3 consists of 15 residues. CDR1 DFQATT and CDR2 SNEGSKA come from the germline V gene (reference sequence). CDR3 sequence: CSALNPRGLDTEAFF. CDR3 DNA sequence: TGCAGTGCTTTAAACCCCAGGGGATTGGACACTGAAGCTTTCTTT.

The chain uses TRBV6-1 and TRBJ2-5; maybe TRBD2 (5 bases). Trimming took off 5 bases at V and 7 bases at J, with 8 bases between the two ends. Germline V gene sequence: CDR1 MNHNS, CDR2 SASEGT. This CDR3 region has 11 residues. The CDR3 sequence is CASSYGGTQYF. The CDR3 nucleotides read TGTGCCAGCAGTTACGGAGGGACCCAGTACTTC.